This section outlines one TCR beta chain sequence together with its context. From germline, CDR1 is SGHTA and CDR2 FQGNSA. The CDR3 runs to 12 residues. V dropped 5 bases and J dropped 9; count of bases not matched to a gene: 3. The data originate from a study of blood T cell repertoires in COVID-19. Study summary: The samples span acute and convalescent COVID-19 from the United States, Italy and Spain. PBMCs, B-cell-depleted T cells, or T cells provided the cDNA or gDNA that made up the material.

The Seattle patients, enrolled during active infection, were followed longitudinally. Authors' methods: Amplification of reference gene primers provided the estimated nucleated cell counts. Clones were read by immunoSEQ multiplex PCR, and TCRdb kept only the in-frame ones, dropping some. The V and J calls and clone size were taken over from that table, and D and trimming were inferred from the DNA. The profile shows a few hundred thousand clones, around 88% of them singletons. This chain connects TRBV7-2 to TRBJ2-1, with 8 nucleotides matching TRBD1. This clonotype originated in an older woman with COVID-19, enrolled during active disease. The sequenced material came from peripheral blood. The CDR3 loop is CASSGRGPEQFF. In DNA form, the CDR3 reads TGTGCCAGCAGCGGCAGGGGGCCTGAGCAGTTCTTC. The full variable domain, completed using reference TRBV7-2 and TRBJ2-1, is GAGVSQSPSNKVTEKGKDVELRCDPISGHTALYWYRQSLGQGLEFLIYFQGNSAPDKSGLPSDRFSAERTGGSVSTLTIQRTQQEDSAVYLCASSGRGPEQFFGPGTRLTVL.